This T cell receptor beta chain was sequenced for a study of CD8 T cells in ankylosing spondylitis. Broader study findings: Blood from ankylosing spondylitis patients appeared to carry a characteristic roughly eight-variant TCR beta motif.

The CDR3 runs 12 residues. V lost 3 bases and J lost 1, with 3 bases in between. CDR1 and CDR2 from the germline V gene are SQVTM and ANQGSEA. For this clonotype: The antigen is not known.

Each TCR beta library was made by quantitative 5'-RACE that incorporated molecular barcodes. One entry per CDR3 protein, called by TCRdb with MiXCR from the 5' RACE reads. The data contain roughly 130,000 distinct CDR3 sequences, roughly 15% of them seen just once; the ten biggest clones take up just under 3%. Material: blood, either unsorted or a sorted T cell fraction (not recorded which). This TCR was sampled from a female donor with ankylosing spondylitis or in good health (not recorded which). V is TRBV29-1 and J is TRBJ2-2; no clear D gene. In DNA, the CDR3 is TGCAGCGTTGATAAGAACACCGGGGAGCTGTTTTTT. Translating gives CSVDKNTGELFF.